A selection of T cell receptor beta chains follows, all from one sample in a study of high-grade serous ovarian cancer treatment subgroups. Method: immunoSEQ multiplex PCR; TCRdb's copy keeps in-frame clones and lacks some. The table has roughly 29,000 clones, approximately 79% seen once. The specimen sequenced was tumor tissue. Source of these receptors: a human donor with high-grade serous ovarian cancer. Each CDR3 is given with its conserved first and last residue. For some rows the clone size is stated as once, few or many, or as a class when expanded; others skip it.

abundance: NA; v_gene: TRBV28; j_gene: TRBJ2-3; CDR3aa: CASSRFARADTQYF
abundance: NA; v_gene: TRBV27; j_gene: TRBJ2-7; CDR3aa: CASALGGPYEQYF
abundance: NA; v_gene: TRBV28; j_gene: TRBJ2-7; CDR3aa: CASSPDKYEQYF
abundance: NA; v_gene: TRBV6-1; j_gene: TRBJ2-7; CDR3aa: CASSARDRPSYEQYF
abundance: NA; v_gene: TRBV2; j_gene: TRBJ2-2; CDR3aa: CASRGNTGELFF
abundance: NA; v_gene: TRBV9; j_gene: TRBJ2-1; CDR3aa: CASSSLGSYNEQFF
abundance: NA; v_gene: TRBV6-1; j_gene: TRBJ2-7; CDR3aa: CASSEALGRTGYEQYF
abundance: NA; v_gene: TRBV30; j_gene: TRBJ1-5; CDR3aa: CAWSATNQPQHF
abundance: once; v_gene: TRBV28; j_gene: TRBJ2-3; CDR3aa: CATHRGDTQYF
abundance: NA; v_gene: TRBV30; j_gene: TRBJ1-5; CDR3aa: CAWSVNSNQPQHF
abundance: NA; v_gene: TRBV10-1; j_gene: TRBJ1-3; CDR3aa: CASSPARAGNTIYF
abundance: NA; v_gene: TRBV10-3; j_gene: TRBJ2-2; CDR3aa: CASMGVGNTGELFF
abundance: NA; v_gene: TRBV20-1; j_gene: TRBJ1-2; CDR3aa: CSASSGSGYTF
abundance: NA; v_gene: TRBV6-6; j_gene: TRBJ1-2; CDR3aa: CASSSTGGLSYGYTF
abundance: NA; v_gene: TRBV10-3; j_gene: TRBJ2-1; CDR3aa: CAISSSTGTSGSNEQFF
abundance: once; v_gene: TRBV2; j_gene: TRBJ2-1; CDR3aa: CASWAGQGRASGSNEQFF
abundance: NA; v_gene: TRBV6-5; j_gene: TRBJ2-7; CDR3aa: CASMGGSPYEQYF
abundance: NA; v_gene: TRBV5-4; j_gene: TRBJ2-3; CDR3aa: CASSPGAGTSTDTQYF
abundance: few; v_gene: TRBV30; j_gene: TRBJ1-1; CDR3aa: CAWSVRGARNTEAFF
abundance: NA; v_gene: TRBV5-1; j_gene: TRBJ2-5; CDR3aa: CASARALQETQYF
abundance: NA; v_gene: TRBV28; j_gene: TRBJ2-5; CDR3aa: CASSPLAGVGETQYF
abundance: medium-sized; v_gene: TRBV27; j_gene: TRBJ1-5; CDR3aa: CASSLFPQNQPQHF
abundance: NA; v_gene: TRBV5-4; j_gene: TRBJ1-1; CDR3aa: CASSSDRGRVRAFF
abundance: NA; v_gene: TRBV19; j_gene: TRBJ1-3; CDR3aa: CASSITGTGNTIYF
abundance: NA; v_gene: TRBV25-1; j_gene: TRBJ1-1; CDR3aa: CASSGPGRTLNTEAFF
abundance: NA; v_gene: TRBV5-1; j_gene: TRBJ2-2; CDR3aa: CASSFQGGNTGELFF
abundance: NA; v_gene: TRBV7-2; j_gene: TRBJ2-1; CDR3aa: CASSLSLAREEQFF
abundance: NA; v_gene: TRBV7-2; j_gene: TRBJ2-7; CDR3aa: CASSLSGMSSYEQYF
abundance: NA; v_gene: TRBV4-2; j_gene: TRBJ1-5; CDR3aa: CASSQIGRGGGNQPQHF
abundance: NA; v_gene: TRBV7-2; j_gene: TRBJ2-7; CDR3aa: CASSGRLAGGFYEQYF
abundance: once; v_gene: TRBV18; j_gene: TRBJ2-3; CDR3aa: CASSEQATDTQYF
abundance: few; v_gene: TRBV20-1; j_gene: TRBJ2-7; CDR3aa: CSAWATLEQYF
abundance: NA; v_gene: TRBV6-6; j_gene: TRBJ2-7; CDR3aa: CASSQREQGPYEQYF
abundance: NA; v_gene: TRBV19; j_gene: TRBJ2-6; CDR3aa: CASSSVFRGSRLSGANVLTF
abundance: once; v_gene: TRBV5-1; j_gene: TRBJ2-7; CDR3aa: CASSFQTSGSYEQYF
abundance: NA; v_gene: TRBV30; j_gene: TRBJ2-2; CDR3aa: CAWSAPRTGGDFTGELFF
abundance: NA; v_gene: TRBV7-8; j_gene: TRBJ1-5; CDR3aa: CASSPVNNQPQHF
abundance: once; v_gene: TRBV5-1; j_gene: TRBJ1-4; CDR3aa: CASSTGTVNEKLFF
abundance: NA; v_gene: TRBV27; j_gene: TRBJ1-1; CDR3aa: CASGGGAGLNTEAFF
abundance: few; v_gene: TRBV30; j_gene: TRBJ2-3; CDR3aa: CACRRTFGTDTQYF
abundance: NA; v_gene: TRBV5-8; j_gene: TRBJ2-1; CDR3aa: CASSHRDKYNEQFF